A selection of T cell receptor beta chains follows, all from one sample in a study of monozygotic twins with inflammatory bowel disease. For each CDR3 protein, TCRdb gives one entry from its re-call of the 5' RACE reads, without DNA. The sample data list approximately 330,000 distinct CDR3 sequences. Sequencing used blood. The receptors derive from a human donor with ulcerative colitis or Crohn's disease, or a healthy co-twin of an affected twin (not recorded which). Both conserved end residues are part of each CDR3. Fields, in order: V gene, J gene, CDR3 protein.

v_call: TRBV30
j_call: TRBJ2-1
cdr3_aa: CASPGGGGESYNEQFF

v_call: TRBV5-1
j_call: TRBJ2-7
cdr3_aa: CASRLDRKTYEQYF

v_call: TRBV12-3/TRBV12-4
j_call: TRBJ1-5
cdr3_aa: CASGPGEGGTNQPQHF

v_call: TRBV10-3
j_call: TRBJ2-3
cdr3_aa: CAISRGQGNGGTDTQYF

v_call: TRBV7-9
j_call: TRBJ1-6
cdr3_aa: CASSLLQGGNSPLHF

v_call: TRBV7-9
j_call: TRBJ2-2
cdr3_aa: CASSLARNTGELFF

v_call: TRBV29-1
j_call: TRBJ2-7
cdr3_aa: CSVELAGYEQYF

v_call: TRBV28
j_call: TRBJ2-2
cdr3_aa: CASSSTPYTGELFF

v_call: TRBV7-6
j_call: TRBJ1-6
cdr3_aa: CASSLDLQLNSPLHF

v_call: TRBV20-1
j_call: TRBJ2-7
cdr3_aa: CSASPYYEQYF

v_call: TRBV5-1
j_call: TRBJ2-7
cdr3_aa: CASSYQREKDEQYF

v_call: TRBV28
j_call: TRBJ2-5
cdr3_aa: CASNQGHRIETQYF

v_call: TRBV20-1
j_call: TRBJ2-7
cdr3_aa: CSASPGLAVSYEQYF

v_call: TRBV10-3
j_call: TRBJ2-5
cdr3_aa: CAISESTQGAVKTQYF

v_call: TRBV10-3
j_call: TRBJ1-2
cdr3_aa: CAISRDREVYTF

v_call: TRBV11-2
j_call: TRBJ2-7
cdr3_aa: CASSISYEQYF

v_call: TRBV18
j_call: TRBJ1-1
cdr3_aa: CASSEDRRLNTEAFF

v_call: TRBV4-3
j_call: TRBJ2-3
cdr3_aa: CASSQSRVSTDTQYF

v_call: TRBV29-1
j_call: TRBJ2-1
cdr3_aa: CSVTRGTGGYNEQFF

v_call: TRBV20-1
j_call: TRBJ2-7
cdr3_aa: CSASGGTGTGYEQYF

v_call: TRBV11-2
j_call: TRBJ2-2
cdr3_aa: CASSLPGLAGWNTGELFF

v_call: TRBV9
j_call: TRBJ2-7
cdr3_aa: CASSVGVVDEQYF

v_call: TRBV10-3
j_call: TRBJ1-4
cdr3_aa: CAISKTAPGGAREKLFF

v_call: TRBV7-6
j_call: TRBJ2-5
cdr3_aa: CASSLDLGGRETQYF

v_call: TRBV28
j_call: TRBJ2-4
cdr3_aa: CASSLRRTRESIQYF

v_call: TRBV18
j_call: TRBJ2-5
cdr3_aa: CASSPSPPGLPQETQYF

v_call: TRBV28
j_call: TRBJ1-2
cdr3_aa: CASSWDSPYGYTF

v_call: TRBV7-2
j_call: TRBJ1-1
cdr3_aa: CASSVTGELNTEAFF

v_call: TRBV6-2/TRBV6-3
j_call: TRBJ2-5
cdr3_aa: CASRSGWASGTQETLYF

v_call: TRBV5-6
j_call: TRBJ2-7
cdr3_aa: CASSLLQSSSYEQYF

v_call: TRBV5-1
j_call: TRBJ2-2
cdr3_aa: CASSLNLGGPNTGELFF

v_call: TRBV25-1
j_call: TRBJ2-7
cdr3_aa: CASSDPRRGQYF

v_call: TRBV11-2
j_call: TRBJ1-5
cdr3_aa: CASSLDGRSSGNQPQHF

v_call: TRBV3-1
j_call: TRBJ2-1
cdr3_aa: CASSQGGRGFRGNEQFF

v_call: TRBV9
j_call: TRBJ2-7
cdr3_aa: CASSVTPGTRPGEQYF

v_call: TRBV5-5
j_call: TRBJ1-1
cdr3_aa: CASSVHPGQGVNTEAFF

v_call: TRBV11-2
j_call: TRBJ2-1
cdr3_aa: CASSSDSAGNEQFF